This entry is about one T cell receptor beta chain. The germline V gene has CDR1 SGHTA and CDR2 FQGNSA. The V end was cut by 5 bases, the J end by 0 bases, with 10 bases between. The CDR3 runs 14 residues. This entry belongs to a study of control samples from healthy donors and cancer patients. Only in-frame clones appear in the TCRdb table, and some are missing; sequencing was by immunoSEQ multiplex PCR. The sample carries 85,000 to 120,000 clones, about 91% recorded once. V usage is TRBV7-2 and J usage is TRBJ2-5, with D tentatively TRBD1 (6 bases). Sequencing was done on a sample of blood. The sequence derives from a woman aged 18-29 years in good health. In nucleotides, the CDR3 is TGTGCCAGCAGCCCTCGGGACAACCAAGAGACCCAGTACTTC. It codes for CASSPRDNQETQYF.